This T cell receptor beta chain came from a study of blood T cell repertoires in COVID-19. The germline V gene encodes CDR1 SGHVS and CDR2 FQNEAQ. The CDR3 is made up of 15 amino acids. Unmatched junction bases numbered 9, after V lost 6 bases and J lost 5 bases. Sequencing was performed with immunoSEQ multiplex PCR; in TCRdb, only in-frame clones are kept and a portion is missing. The table lists around 270,000 clones, around nine tenths of them singletons. Sequences were obtained from peripheral blood. The sequence came from a man aged 40-49 years who had recovered from COVID-19. J is TRBJ1-1 and V is TRBV7-8; 10 bases line up with TRBD1. The CDR3 DNA reads as TGTGCCAGCAGACCGGACAGGGGGGGGCTAACTGAAGCTTTCTTT. As protein: CASRPDRGGLTEAFF.